The 12 T cell receptor beta chains listed next were all sequenced from one sample in a study of shared clonotypes between healthy human individuals. Data came from immunoSEQ multiplex PCR; TCRdb stores just in-frame clones and leaves some out. Here the sample spans millions of clones, roughly nine tenths being singletons. Sequencing was done on a sample of naive CD4+ T cells sorted from blood. Subset specified: CD45RA+ positively selected. All receptors come from a man aged 18 to 29 in good health.

The chain employs TRBV10-3 and TRBJ1-4, with 8 bases matching TRBD1. Per the germline V gene, CDR1 is ENHRY and CDR2 is SYGVKD. The CDR3 spans 14 residues. V lost 11 bases, J lost 6 bases, and 11 bases stayed unmatched. This CDR3 is CAAAEGTGHEKLFF. CDR3 sequence (DNA): TGTGCCGCGGCTGAGGGGACAGGCCATGAAAAACTGTTTTTT.

The rearrangement uses TRBV10-3 and TRBJ1-2, with 7 bases that match TRBD1. With V trimmed by 4 bases and J by 4 bases, 12 bases remained unmatched. Germline CDR1 is ENHRY and CDR2 is SYGVKD. The CDR3 consists of 16 residues. CDR3 sequence reads: CAISVSRQGEVYGYTF. For the CDR3, the DNA is TGTGCCATCAGTGTATCCCGGCAGGGGGAGGTCTATGGCTACACCTTC.

For this clone: At one end, the junction sequence differs from germline, possibly due to a read error. The rearrangement links TRBV7-2 to TRBJ2-3, with D perhaps assigned TRBD1 or TRBD2 (7 bases each). This CDR3 region has 15 residues. Germline-derived CDR1 and CDR2 are SGHTA and FQGNSA. The CDR3 bases are TGTGCCAGCCGCTTCAGGGGGGGTAGCACAGATACGCAGTATTTT. It yields the protein CASRFRGGSTDTQYF.

This clone has just one count. V usage is TRBV5-6 and J usage is TRBJ2-5; D possibly corresponds to TRBD1 (5 bases). The J call is in doubt because the DNA end fits TRBJ2-7 better. The germline V gene has CDR1 SGHDT and CDR2 YYEEEE. The CDR3 covers 12 residues. CDR3: CASSLQGYEQYF. The CDR3 nucleotides read TGTGCCAGCAGCCTCCAGGGTTACGAGCAGTACTTC.

This chain connects TRBV5-4 to TRBJ2-6; 13 bases match TRBD2. This CDR3 has 18 amino acids. V dropped 4 bases and J dropped 2; count of bases not matched to a gene: 6. Germline CDR1 reads SGHNT; CDR2 reads YYREEE (reference sequence). CDR3 residues: CASSPGLAGVPGANVLTF. The CDR3 DNA follows: TGTGCCAGCAGCCCCGGACTAGCGGGAGTTCCTGGGGCCAACGTCCTGACTTTC. Based on the CDR3 plus reference TRBV5-4 and TRBJ2-6, the full variable domain is ETGVTQSPTHLIKTRGQQVTLRCSSQSGHNTVSWYQQALGQGPQFIFQYYREEENGRGNFPPRFSGLQFPNYSSELNVNALELDDSALYLCASSPGLAGVPGANVLTFGAGSRLTVL.

The rearrangement links TRBV30 to TRBJ1-6; no reliable D call. The V gene lost 0 bases and the J gene lost 7 bases, with 7 bases spanning the gap. Germline CDR1 and CDR2: GTSNPN and SVGIG (reference sequence). There are 13 residues in the CDR3. For the CDR3, the DNA is TGTGCCTGGAGTGTAGAAGGGAATTCACCCCTCCACTTT. Translated, it gives CAWSVEGNSPLHF.

The chain uses TRBV6-5 and TRBJ2-5, with 7 positions matching TRBD2. CDR3 length: 15 amino acids. Germline V gene sequence: CDR1 MNHEY, CDR2 SVGAGI. After removal of 6 bases from V and 5 bases from J, the junction contained 12 bases not matched to a gene. The CDR3 nucleotides read TGTGCCAGCAGCACGGGGAGGGCCCTCGTGGAGACCCAGTACTTC. This encodes CASSTGRALVETQYF.

The V and J genes are TRBV6-1 and TRBJ2-1; D remains ambiguous. Looked up from germline, CDR1 is MNHNS and CDR2 is SASEGT. V gave up 1 base and J gave up 7 bases, with 11 bases separating them. This CDR3 spans 14 amino acids. CDR3 sequence reads: CASSEVSGVNEQFF. CDR3 bases: TGTGCCAGCAGTGAAGTCTCTGGGGTTAATGAGCAGTTCTTC.

The gene calls are TRBV29-1 and TRBJ2-7; 7 bases align to TRBD2. V shed 4 bases, J shed 0 bases, and the junction held 3 bases outside the gene matches. The CDR3 runs to 13 residues. Per germline, CDR1 SQVTM and CDR2 ANQGSEA. CDR3 DNA: TGCAGCGTTGTGCCTAGCGGCTCCTACGAGCAGTACTTC. Protein: CSVVPSGSYEQYF.

CDR3 coding DNA: TGTGCCAGCAGCTGGGGACAGCACGATGGCTACACCTTC. Its protein is CASSWGQHDGYTF. This chain links TRBV7-2 with TRBJ1-2; 7 bases align to TRBD1. Germline-derived CDR1 and CDR2 are SGHTA and FQGNSA. V dropped 4 bases and J dropped 6; count of bases not matched to a gene: 5. This CDR3 contains 13 residues.

The chain is built from TRBV28 and TRBJ2-2; 10 bases align to TRBD1. The junction had 25 bases not matched to a gene; V was cut back by 3 bases and J by 0 bases. Germline V gene data show CDR1 as MDHEN and CDR2 as SYDVKM. The CDR3 sequence is 24 residues long. CDR3 DNA: TGTGCCAGCAGTTTCCCCCCCCCAGATTTCCGCGCGGGACAGGGGACGACGAACACCGGGGAGCTGTTTTTT. It translates to CASSFPPPDFRAGQGTTNTGELFF.

V is TRBV19 and J is TRBJ1-5; D remains unclear. Germline V gene data show CDR1 as LNHDA and CDR2 as SQIVND (reference sequence). With 1 base removed from V and 7 bases from J, the gap between germline ends came to 17 bases. The CDR3 length is 16 residues. CDR3 DNA sequence: TGTGCCAGTAGTATAGGGGCGTGGGGTCTAGGCCAGCCCCAGCATTTT. Protein product: CASSIGAWGLGQPQHF.